Here is one TCR beta chain with its context. The sample is drawn from a study of blood T cell repertoires in COVID-19. About the study: T cells, B-cell-depleted T cells, or PBMCs provided the cDNA or gDNA that served as material.

Trimming cost V 8 bases and J 4 bases, with 9 bases left between them. The germline gives CDR1 MNHEY, CDR2 SVGAGI. The length of the CDR3 is 12 residues. Per the original data handling: From reference gene primer amplification, estimates of nucleated cell counts were derived. Sequencing was performed with immunoSEQ multiplex PCR; in TCRdb, only in-frame clones are kept and a portion is missing. D and trimming come from the DNA, and the V and J calls and clone size come from that table. The sample yields 110,000 or so clones, 85% to 90% seen once. This rearrangement joins TRBV6-5 to TRBJ1-3; possible D gene TRBD1, 5 bases. Specimen: peripheral blood. This receptor was identified in a human donor with acute or convalescent COVID-19. The donor label of this sample is uncertain. The CDR3 reads CASGANGNTIYF. As DNA, the CDR3 is TGTGCCAGCGGGGCCAACGGAAACACCATATATTTT.